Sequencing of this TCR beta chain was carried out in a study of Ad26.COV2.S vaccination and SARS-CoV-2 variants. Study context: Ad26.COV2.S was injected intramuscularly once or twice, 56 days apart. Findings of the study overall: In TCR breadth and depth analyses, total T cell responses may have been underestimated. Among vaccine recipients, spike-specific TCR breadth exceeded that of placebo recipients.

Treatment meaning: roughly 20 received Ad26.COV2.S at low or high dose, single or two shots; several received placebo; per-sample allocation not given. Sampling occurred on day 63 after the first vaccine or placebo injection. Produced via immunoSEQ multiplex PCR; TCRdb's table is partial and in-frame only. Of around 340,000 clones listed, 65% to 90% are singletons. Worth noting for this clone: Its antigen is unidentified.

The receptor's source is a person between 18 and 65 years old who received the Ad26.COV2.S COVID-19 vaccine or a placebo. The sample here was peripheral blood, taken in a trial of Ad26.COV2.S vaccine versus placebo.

The CDR3 bases are TGTGCCAGCAGTTTATCGTGGGACAGGGGACCCGAGCAGTACTTC. This encodes CASSLSWDRGPEQYF. The gene calls are TRBV27 and TRBJ2-7; 10 nucleotides match TRBD1. The length of the CDR3 is 15 residues. Germline V gives CDR1 MNHEY, CDR2 SMNVEV (reference sequence). J gave up 6 bases and V 0 bases, and 5 bases lay outside the gene matches.